The TCR beta chain described here comes from a study of spatial heterogeneity in lung cancer. Study-level information: Across the raw uncorrected reads, a unique TCR and UMI combination was observed, on average, more than ten times.

This clonotype showed up just a few times. Its specificity is not known. Time point: sample taken at primary tumor resection. Just over 70 TRACERx patients with early, untreated non-small cell lung cancer donated samples. Findings of the study overall: Mutation counts in tumors were tracked by counts of expanded intratumoral alpha and beta TCRs. Of the expanded TCRs, ubiquitous and regional counts tracked the counts of ubiquitous and regional nonsynonymous mutations, respectively.

The length of the CDR3 is 14 residues. The germline CDR1 and CDR2 sequences are KGHSH and LQKENI. The V end lost 3 bases, the J end lost 3 bases, and 10 bases lay between the germline ends. TCRdb ran MiXCR on the 5' RACE reads and lists one entry per CDR3 protein. The data show around 4,900 distinct CDR3 sequences, over 5.5% seen once. This TCR was recovered from a male donor with early-stage non-small cell lung cancer. This material consisted of lung tumor tissue, taken at surgery. The rearrangement joins TRBV18 to TRBJ2-3; D may be TRBD2 (6 bases). CDR3 DNA sequence: TGTGCCAGCTCACCGGTCGGAGGGACAGATACGCAGTATTTT. It codes for CASSPVGGTDTQYF.